The present entry profiles one T cell receptor beta chain with its context. Its antigen is unknown. Germline values: CDR1 SEHNR, CDR2 FQNEAQ (reference sequence). The CDR3 consists of 15 residues. V was clipped by 1 base and J by 7 bases, with 14 bases between them. The primer mix had 60 Vbeta and 13 Jbeta primers. Clones were sequenced by immunoSEQ multiplex PCR, and TCRdb holds only the in-frame ones, with some missing. The data show tens of thousands of clones, around 65% seen once. This sample was taken from a study of cytomegalovirus exposure and HLA in healthy donors. Study overall: For the 300 to 400 genotyped donors, about 81% fell within the Caucasian-associated ancestry cluster.

Notes on the study in general: It was in a later analysis that TCR association rates were seen to vary by HLA locus, highest for DRB1 and lowest for HLA-C. One variant, a missense change in DCLRE1C, was linked in a later analysis to TCR beta V- and J-gene trimming. A later analysis found most CMV-associated TCR beta chains apparently HLA-restricted.

The sequencing input was PBMCs. The V call is TRBV7-9, the J call TRBJ2-1; the D gene is possibly TRBD1 (6 bases). This clonotype was sampled from a man aged 55 to 70 in good health and CMV-seropositive. In nucleotides, the CDR3 is TGTGCCAGCAGCTTAGTGGGGGCATCGAGGAATGAGCAGTTCTTC. It translates to CASSLVGASRNEQFF.